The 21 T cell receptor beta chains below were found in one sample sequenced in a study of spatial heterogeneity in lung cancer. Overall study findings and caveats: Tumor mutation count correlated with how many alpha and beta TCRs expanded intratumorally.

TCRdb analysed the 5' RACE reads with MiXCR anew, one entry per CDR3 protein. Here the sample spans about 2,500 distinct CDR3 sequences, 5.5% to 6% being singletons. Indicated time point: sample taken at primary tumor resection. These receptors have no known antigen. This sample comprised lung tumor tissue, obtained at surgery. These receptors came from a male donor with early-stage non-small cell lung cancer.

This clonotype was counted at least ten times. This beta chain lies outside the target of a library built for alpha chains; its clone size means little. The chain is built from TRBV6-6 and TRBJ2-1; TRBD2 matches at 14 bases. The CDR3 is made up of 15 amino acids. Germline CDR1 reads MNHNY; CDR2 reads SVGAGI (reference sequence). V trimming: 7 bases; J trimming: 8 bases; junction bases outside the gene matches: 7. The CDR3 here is CASTEGLAGDYEQFF. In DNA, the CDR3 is TGTGCCAGCACCGAGGGACTAGCGGGAGACTATGAGCAGTTCTTC.

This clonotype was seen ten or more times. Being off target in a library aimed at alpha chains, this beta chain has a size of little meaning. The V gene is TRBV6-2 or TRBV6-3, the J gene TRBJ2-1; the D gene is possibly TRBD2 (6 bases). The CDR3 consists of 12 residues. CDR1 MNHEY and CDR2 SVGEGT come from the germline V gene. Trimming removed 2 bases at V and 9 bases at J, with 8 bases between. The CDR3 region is CASSYRGGEQFF. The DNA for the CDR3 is TGTGCCAGCAGTTACCGGGGAGGTGAGCAGTTCTTC.

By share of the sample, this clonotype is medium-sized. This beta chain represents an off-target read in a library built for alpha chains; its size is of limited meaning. The CDR3 spells CASTERVHRGRVGANVLTF. As DNA, the CDR3 is TGCGCCAGCACCGAAAGGGTCCACAGGGGGCGCGTCGGGGCCAACGTCCTGACTTTC. The chain links TRBV23-1 to TRBJ2-6, with 9 bases identical to TRBD1. TRBV23-1 qualifies as an ORF whose function is uncertain. This CDR3 region has 19 residues. J lost 4 bases, V lost 7 bases, and 17 bases had no gene match.

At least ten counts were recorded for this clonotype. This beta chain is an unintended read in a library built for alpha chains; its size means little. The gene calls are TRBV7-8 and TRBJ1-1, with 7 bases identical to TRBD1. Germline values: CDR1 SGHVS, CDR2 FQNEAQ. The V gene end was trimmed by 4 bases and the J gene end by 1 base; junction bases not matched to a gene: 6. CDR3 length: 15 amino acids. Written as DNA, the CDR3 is TGTGCCAGCAGCTCCCTGACAGGGAAGAACACTGAAGCTTTCTTT. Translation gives CASSSLTGKNTEAFF. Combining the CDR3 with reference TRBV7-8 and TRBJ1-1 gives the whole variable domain GAGVSQSPRYKVAKRGQDVALRCDPISGHVSLFWYQQALGQGPEFLTYFQNEAQLDKSGLPSDRFFAERPEGSVSTLKIQRTQQEDSAVYLCASSSLTGKNTEAFFGQGTRLTVV.

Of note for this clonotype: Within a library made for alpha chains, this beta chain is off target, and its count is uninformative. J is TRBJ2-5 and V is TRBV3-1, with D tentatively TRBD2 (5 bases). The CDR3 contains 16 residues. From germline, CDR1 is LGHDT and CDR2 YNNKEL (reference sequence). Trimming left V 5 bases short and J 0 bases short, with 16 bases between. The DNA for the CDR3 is TGTGCCAGCAGCGAACCTCTTTCGGACTACCAAGAGACCCAGTACTTC. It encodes CASSEPLSDYQETQYF.

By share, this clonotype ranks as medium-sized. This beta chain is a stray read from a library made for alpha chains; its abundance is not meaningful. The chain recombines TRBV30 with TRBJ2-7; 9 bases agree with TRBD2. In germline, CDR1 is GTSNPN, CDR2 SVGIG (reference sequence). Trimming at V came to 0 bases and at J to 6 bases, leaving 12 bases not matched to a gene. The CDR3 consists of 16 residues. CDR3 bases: TGTGCCTGGAGTGTGGGTGGTGTAGGACTAGCGATCGAGCAGTACTTC. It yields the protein CAWSVGGVGLAIEQYF.

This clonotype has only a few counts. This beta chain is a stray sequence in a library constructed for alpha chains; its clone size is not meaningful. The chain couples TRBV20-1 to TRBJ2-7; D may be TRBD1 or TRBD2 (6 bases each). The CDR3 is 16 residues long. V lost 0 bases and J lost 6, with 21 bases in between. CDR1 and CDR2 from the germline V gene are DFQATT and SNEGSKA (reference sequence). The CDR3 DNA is TGCAGTGCTAGAGACTGGAGGGGGGCTACCTCCACCGAGCAGTACTTC. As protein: CSARDWRGATSTEQYF.

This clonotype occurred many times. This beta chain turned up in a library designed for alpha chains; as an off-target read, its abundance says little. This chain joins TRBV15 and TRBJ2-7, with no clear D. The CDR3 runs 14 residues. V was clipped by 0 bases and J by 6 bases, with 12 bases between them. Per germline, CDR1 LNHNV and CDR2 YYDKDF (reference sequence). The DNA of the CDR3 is TGTGCCACCAGCAGAGATCCCTCTACGACCGAGCAGTACTTC. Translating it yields CATSRDPSTTEQYF.

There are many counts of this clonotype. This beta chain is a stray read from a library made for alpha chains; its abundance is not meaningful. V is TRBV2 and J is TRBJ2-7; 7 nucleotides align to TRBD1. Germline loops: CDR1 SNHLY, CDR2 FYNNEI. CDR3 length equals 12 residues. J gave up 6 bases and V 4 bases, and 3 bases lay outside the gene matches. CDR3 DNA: TGTGCCAGCAGTGGGCAGGGGGTCGAGCAGTACTTC. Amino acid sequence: CASSGQGVEQYF.

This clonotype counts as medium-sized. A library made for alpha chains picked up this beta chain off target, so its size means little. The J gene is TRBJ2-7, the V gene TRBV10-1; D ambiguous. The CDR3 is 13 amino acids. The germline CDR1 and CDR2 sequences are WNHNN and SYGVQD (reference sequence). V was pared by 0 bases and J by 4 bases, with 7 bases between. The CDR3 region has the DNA TGCGCCAGCAGTGAGTCTTTAGATTACGAGCAGTACTTC. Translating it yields CASSESLDYEQYF.

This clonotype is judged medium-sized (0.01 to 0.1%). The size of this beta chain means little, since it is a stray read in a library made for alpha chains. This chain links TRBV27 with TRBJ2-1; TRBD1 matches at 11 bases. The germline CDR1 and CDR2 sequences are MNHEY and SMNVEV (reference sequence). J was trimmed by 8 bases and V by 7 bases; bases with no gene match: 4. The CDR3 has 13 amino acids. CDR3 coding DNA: TGTGCCAGCAACCGGGACAGGGGGTATGAGCAGTTCTTC. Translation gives CASNRDRGYEQFF.

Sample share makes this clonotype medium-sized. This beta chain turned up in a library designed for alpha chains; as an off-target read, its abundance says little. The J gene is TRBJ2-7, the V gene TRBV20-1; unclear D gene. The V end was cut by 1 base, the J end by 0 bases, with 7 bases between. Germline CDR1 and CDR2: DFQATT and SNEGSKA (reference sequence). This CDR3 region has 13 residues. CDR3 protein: CSARGGSSYEQYF. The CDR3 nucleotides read TGCAGTGCTAGAGGGGGTAGCTCCTACGAGCAGTACTTC.

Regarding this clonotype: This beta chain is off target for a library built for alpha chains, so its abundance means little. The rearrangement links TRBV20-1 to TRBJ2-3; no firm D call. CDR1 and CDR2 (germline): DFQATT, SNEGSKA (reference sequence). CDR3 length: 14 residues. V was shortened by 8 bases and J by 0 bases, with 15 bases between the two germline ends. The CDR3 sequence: CSTAPPGSTDTQYF. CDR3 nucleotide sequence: TGCAGTACCGCCCCCCCGGGTAGCACAGATACGCAGTATTTT.

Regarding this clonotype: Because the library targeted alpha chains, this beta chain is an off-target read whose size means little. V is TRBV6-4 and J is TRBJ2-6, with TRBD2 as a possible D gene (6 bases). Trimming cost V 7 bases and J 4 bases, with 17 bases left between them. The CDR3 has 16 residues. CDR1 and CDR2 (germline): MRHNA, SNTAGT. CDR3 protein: CASTPEGGEGANVLTF. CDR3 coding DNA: TGTGCCAGCACCCCGGAGGGAGGAGAGGGGGCCAACGTCCTGACTTTC.

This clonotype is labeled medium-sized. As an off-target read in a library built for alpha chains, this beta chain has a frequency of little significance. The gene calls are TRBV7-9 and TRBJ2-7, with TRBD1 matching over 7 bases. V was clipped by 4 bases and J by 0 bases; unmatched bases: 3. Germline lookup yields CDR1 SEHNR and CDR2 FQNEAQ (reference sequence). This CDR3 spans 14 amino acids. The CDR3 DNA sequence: TGTGCCAGCAGCTCAAGGACAGGCTCCTACGAGCAGTACTTC. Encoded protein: CASSSRTGSYEQYF.

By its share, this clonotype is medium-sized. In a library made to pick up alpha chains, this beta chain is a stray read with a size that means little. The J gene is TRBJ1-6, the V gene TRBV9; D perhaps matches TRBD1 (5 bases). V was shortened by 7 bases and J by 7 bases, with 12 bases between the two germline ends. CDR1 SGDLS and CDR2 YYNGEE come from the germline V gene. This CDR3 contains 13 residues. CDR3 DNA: TGTGCCAGCGGTGGGGGGAACAATTCACCCCTCCACTTT. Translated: CASGGGNNSPLHF.

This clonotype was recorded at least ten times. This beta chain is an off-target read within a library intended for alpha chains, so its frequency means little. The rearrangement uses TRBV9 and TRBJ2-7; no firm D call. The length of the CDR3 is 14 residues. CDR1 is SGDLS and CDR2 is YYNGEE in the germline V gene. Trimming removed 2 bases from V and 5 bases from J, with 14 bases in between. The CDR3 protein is CASSVAPSLDEQYF. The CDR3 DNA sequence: TGTGCCAGCAGCGTGGCTCCAAGTTTAGACGAGCAGTACTTC.

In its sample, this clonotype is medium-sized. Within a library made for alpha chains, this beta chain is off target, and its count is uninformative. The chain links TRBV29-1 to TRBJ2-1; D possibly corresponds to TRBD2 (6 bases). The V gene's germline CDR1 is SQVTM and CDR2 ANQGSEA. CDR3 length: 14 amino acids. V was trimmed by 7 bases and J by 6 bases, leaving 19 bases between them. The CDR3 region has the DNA TGCAGCGCCCCAGGGTGGCGGGACCTCAATGAGCAGTTCTTC. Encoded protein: CSAPGWRDLNEQFF.

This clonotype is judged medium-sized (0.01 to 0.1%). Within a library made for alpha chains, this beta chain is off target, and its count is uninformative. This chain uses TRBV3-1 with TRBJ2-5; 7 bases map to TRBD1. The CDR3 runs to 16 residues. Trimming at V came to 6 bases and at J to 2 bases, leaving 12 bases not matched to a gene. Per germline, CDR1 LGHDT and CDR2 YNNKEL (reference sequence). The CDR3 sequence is CASRAGTASWQETQYF. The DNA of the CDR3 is TGTGCCAGCAGGGCCGGGACAGCAAGTTGGCAAGAGACCCAGTACTTC.

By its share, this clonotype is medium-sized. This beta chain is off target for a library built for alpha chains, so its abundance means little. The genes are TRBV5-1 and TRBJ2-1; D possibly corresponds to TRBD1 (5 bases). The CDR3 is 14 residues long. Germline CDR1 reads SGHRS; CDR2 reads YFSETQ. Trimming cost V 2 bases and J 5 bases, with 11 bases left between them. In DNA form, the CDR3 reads TGCGCCAGCAGCTTCCAGCAGGGCCACAATGAGCAGTTCTTC. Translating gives CASSFQQGHNEQFF.

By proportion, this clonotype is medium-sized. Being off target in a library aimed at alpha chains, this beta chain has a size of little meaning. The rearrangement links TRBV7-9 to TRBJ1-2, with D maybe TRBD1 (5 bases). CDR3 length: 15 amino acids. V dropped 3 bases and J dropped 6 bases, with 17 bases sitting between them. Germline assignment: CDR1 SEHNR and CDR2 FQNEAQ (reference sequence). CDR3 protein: CASSFLTPRENGYTF. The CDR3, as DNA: TGTGCCAGCAGCTTTTTGACCCCCAGGGAGAATGGCTACACCTTC.